This TCR beta chain was obtained from a study of regulatory T cells in long-lasting Graves disease. Findings of the study overall: Persistent disease preferred TRBV28, TRBJ1-2 and TRBJ2-5.

Relying on iRepertoire HTBI primers and Arm-PCR of CDR3 regions, the team built TCR beta libraries. Each CDR3 protein gets one entry after TCRdb re-called the multiplex PCR reads with MiXCR. Among more than 350,000 distinct CDR3 sequences listed, under 15% were seen once. Time point specified: newly diagnosed GD, antithyroid drugs for less than 3 months. The authors made the TCR library using RNA they extracted from PBMCs. V shed 5 bases, J shed 3 bases, and the junction held 14 bases outside the gene matches. Germline V gene sequence: CDR1 MDHEN, CDR2 SYDVKM. The CDR3 is made up of 17 amino acids. This clonotype was observed at least ten times. Its antigen is undetermined. The same specimen was also included in a second study, on T cells in Graves' hyperthyroidism and ophthalmopathy. From that second work: The diagnoses drew upon clinical symptoms, serum thyroxine and TRAb, thyroid ultrasound and orbital computed tomography.

Sample: peripheral blood mononuclear cells (PBMCs), taken at new diagnosis, from a patient treated with antithyroid drugs. This chain joins TRBV28 and TRBJ2-7, with 9 nucleotides matching TRBD1. This receptor was identified in a woman in her twenties or thirties with Graves disease. In nucleotides, the CDR3 is TGTGCCAGCAGTACCTCAACTTGGGACAGGGCAGGCTACGAGCAGTACTTC. Translated, it gives CASSTSTWDRAGYEQYF.